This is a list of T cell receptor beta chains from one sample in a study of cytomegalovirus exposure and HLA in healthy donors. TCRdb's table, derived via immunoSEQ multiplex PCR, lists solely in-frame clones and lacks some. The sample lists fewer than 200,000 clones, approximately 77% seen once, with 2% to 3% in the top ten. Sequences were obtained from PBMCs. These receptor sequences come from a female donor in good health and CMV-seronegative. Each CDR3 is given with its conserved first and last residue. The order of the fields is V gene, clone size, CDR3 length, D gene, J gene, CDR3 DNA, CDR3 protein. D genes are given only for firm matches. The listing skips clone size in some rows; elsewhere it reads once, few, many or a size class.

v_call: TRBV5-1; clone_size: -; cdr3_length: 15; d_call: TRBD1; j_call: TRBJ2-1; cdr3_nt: TGCGCCAGCGGCCTGAGGGGACAGCCCTACAATGAGCAGTTCTTC; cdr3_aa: CASGLRGQPYNEQFF
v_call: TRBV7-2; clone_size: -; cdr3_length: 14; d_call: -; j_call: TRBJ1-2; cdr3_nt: TGTGCCAGCAGCTTAGCCCCACAGAACTATGGCTACACCTTC; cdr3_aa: CASSLAPQNYGYTF
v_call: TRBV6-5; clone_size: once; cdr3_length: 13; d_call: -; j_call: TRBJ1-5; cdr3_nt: TGTGCCAGCAGTTACTCGGAGGGGCAGCCCCAGCATTTT; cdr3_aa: CASSYSEGQPQHF
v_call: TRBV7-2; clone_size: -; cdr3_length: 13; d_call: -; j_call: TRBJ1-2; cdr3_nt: TGTGCCAGCAGTTTTCAGGGTGGATATGGCTACACCTTC; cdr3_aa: CASSFQGGYGYTF
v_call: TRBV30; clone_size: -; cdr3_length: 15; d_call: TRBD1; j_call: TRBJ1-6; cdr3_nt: TGTGCCTCGCACAGGGGGAGCTCCTATAATTCACCCCTCCACTTT; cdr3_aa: CASHRGSSYNSPLHF
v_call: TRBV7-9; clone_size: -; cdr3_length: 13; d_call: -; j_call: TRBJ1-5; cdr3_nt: TGTGCCAGCAGCTTATTGGGGGAGGGGCCCCAGCATTTT; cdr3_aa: CASSLLGEGPQHF
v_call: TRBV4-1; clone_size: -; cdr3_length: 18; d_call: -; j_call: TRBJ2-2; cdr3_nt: TGCGCCAGCAGCCGACGTGGGCCCGGGGTTGAACGCACCGGGGAGCTGTTTTTT; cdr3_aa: CASSRRGPGVERTGELFF
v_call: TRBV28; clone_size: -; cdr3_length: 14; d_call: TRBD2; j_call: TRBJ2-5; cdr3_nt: TGTGCCACCAGATGGGGCGGGAGAGGAGAGACCCAGTACTTC; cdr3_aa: CATRWGGRGETQYF
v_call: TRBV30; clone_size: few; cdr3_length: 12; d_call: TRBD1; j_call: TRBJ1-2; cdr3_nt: TGTGCCGAGGAAGGGGGCGGCTATGGCTACACCTTC; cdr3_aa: CAEEGGGYGYTF
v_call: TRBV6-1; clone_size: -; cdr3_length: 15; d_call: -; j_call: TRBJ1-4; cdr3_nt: TGTGCCAGCAGTTCACAGACAGGACCTAATGAAAAACTGTTTTTT; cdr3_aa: CASSSQTGPNEKLFF
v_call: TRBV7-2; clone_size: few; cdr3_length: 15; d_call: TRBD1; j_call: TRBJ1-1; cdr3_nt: TGTGCCAGCAGCTGGAGGACAGGGGGGAACACTGAAGCTTTCTTT; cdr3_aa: CASSWRTGGNTEAFF
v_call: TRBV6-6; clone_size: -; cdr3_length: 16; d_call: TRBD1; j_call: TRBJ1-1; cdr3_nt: TGTGCCAGCAGTTCCGGGACAGGGGGCGCATTAACTGAAGCTTTCTTT; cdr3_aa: CASSSGTGGALTEAFF
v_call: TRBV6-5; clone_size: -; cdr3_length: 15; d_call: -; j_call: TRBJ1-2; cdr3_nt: TGTGCCAGCAGTTACCTCAGCCCGACAGAGCATGGCTACACCTTC; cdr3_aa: CASSYLSPTEHGYTF
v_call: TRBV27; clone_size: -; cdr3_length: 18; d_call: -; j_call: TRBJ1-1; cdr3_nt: TGTGCCAGCAGTTTATCTAGGCAGGGTGGCTTTGGGAACACTGAAGCTTTCTTT; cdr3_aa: CASSLSRQGGFGNTEAFF
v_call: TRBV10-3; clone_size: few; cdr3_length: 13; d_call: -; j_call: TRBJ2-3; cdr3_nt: TGTGCCATCAGCGGGACTGCGGGGGATACGCAGTATTTT; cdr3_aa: CAISGTAGDTQYF
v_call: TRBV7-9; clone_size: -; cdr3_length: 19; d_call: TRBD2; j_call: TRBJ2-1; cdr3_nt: TGTGCCAGCAGCAAGAATTCCCCGGGACTAGCGGGGGGGTACAATGAGCAGTTCTTC; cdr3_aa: CASSKNSPGLAGGYNEQFF
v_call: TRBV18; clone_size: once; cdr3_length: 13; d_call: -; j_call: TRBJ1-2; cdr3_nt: TGTGCCAGCTCACAGGGGGCTAACTATGGCTACACCTTC; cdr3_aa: CASSQGANYGYTF
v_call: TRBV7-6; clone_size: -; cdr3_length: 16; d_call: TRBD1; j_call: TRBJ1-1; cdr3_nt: TGTGCCAGCAGCTCCGGACAGGGGCGTATGAACACTGAAGCTTTCTTT; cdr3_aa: CASSSGQGRMNTEAFF
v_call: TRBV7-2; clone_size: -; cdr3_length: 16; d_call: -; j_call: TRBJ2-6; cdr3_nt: TGTGCCAGCAGCTTAGGGGCAACCTCTGGGGCCAACGTCCTGACTTTC; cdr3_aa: CASSLGATSGANVLTF
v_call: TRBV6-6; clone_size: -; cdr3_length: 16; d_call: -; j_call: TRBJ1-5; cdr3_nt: TGTGCCAGCAGTCGTCGACGGGACTATAGCAATCAGCCCCAGCATTTT; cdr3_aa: CASSRRRDYSNQPQHF
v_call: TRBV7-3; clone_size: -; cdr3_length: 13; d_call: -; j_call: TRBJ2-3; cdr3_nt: TGTGCCAGCAATCAGGGGAGCACAGATACGCAGTATTTT; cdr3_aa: CASNQGSTDTQYF
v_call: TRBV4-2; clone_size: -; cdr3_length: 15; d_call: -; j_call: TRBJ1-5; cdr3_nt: TGTGCCAGCAGCCAAGATTGGCGGAGCAATCAGCCCCAGCATTTT; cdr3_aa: CASSQDWRSNQPQHF
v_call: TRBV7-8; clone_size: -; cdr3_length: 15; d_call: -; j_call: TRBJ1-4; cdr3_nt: TGTGCCAGCAGCTTCTCGACAGGAATTAATGAAAAACTGTTTTTT; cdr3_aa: CASSFSTGINEKLFF
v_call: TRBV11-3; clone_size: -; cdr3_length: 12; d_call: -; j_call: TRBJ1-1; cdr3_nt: TGTGCCAGCAGCCGGGGATCTGCTGAAGCTTTCTTT; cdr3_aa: CASSRGSAEAFF
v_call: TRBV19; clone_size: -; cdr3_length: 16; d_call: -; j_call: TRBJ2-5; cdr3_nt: TGTGCCAGTAGTCGTGCCCATCGTCAGTACCAAGAGACCCAGTACTTC; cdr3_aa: CASSRAHRQYQETQYF
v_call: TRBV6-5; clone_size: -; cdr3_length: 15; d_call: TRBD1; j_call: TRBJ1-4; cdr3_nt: TGTGCCAGCAGTTGGGCAGGGGGCGCGGGTGAAAAACTGTTTTTT; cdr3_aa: CASSWAGGAGEKLFF
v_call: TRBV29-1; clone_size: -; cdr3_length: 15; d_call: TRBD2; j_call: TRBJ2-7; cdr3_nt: TGCAGCGTTGTCCTAGCGGCCAGGAGCTCCTACGAGCAGTACTTC; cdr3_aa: CSVVLAARSSYEQYF
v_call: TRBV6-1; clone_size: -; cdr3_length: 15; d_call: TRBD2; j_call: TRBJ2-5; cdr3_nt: TGTGCCATCAGTGAGTCGGGACTAGCGGCTGGGACCCAGTACTTC; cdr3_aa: CAISESGLAAGTQYF
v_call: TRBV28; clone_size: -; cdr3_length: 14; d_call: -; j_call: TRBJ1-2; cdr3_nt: TGTGCCAGCAGTTTTGCGGGCCCTTTGTATGGCTACACCTTC; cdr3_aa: CASSFAGPLYGYTF
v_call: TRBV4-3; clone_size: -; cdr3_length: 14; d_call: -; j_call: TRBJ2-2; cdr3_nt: TGCGCCAGCAGCCCGCAGCACAGGGACACGGAGCTGTTTTTT; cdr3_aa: CASSPQHRDTELFF
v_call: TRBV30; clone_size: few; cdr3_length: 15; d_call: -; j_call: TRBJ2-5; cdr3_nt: TGTGCCTGGACTATTCCGGGCCACCGGGGAGAGACCCAGTACTTC; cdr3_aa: CAWTIPGHRGETQYF
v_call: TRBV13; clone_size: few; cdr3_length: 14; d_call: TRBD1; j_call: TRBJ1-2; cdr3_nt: TGTGCCAGCAGCCCCCCCGACAGGGTGGGTGGCTACACCTTC; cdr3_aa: CASSPPDRVGGYTF
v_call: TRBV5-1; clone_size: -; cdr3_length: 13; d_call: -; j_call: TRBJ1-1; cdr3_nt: TGCGCCAGCAGCCCTATGGTCCCCACTGAAGCTTTCTTT; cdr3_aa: CASSPMVPTEAFF
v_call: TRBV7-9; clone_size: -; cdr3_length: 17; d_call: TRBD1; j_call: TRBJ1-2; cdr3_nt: TGTGCCAGCAGCTTGGGGGACAGGGGGCGAGGGTCGGGCGACTACACCTTC; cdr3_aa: CASSLGDRGRGSGDYTF
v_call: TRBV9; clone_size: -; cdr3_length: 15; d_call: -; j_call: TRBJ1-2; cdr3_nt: TGTGCCAGCAGCGTAGCCCCCGGGGGTGGGTATGGCTACACCTTC; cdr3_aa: CASSVAPGGGYGYTF
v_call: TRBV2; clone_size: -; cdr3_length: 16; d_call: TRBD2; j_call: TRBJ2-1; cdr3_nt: TGTGCCAGCGCCGGCCCAAGCGGGGGCTTACTAGTAGAGCAGTTCTTC; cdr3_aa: CASAGPSGGLLVEQFF
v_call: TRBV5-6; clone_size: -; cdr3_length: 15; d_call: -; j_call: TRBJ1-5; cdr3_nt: TGTGCCAGCAGCTTGGGGGGGCTACACAATCAGCCCCAGCATTTT; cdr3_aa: CASSLGGLHNQPQHF
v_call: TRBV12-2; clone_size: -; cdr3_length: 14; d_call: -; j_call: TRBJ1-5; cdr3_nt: TGTGCAAGTCGCTTACCCCAGGGGGTTTGGCCCCAGCATTTT; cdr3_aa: CASRLPQGVWPQHF
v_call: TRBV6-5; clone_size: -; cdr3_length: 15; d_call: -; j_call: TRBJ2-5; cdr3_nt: TGTGCCAGCAGTTACTCGAGGCAGTCTCAAGAGACCCAGTACTTC; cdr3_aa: CASSYSRQSQETQYF
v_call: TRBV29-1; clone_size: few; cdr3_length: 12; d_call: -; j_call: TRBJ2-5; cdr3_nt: TGCAGCGTTGACCGTCAGCAAGAGACCCAGTACTTC; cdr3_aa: CSVDRQQETQYF